This T cell receptor (beta chain) comes out of a study of response to subunit inactivated influenza vaccine. Overall study results and limits: It was suggested by the authors that few new T cells are recruited by each seasonal influenza vaccination.

TCRdb reanalysed the RT-PCR reads using MiXCR and keeps one entry per CDR3 protein. The data hold around 570,000 distinct CDR3 sequences, with about 11% observed a single time. This clonotype was recorded at least ten times. Antigen unknown. The V segment lost 1 base and the J segment 12 bases; nucleotides outside the gene matches: 12. Germline CDR1 reads SGHRS; CDR2 reads YFSETQ. The CDR3 spans 16 residues. This sample also belongs to another study, concerning T cells expressing NK-cell markers. That report adds: cDNA encoding TCR beta was synthesized via 5'RACE template switching incorporating UMIs. It was sorted CD3+CD56-NKG2C+, CD3+CD56+NKG2C- and CD3+CD56+NKG2C+ T cells that provided the TCR beta repertoires. Of the CD8+ T cells in roughly 6 donors, roughly 1.0-7.5% belonged to dominant NKG2C+ clonotypes. Uncertainty persisted over the HCMV specificity of expanded NKG2C+ T cell clones.

Sequenced here: PBMCs from blood, sampled on the day of vaccination. The receptor's source is a man aged 50 or older who received an inactivated influenza vaccine. J is TRBJ2-1 and V is TRBV5-1; 11 bases line up with TRBD2. CDR3 sequence: CASSLIAGGPQQGQFF. The CDR3 region has the DNA TGCGCCAGCAGCTTGATAGCGGGAGGGCCGCAGCAAGGGCAGTTCTTC.